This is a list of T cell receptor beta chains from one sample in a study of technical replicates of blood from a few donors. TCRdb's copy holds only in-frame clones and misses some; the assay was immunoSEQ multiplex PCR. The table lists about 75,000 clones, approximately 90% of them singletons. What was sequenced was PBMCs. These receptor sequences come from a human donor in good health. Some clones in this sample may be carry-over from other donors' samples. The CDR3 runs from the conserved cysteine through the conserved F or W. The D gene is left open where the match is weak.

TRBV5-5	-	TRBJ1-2	CASSSGPYGYTF	TGTGCCAGCAGCTCTGGGCCCTATGGCTACACCTTC
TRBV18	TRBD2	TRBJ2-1	CASSPAGTSVNEQFF	TGTGCCAGCTCACCAGCCGGGACTAGCGTCAATGAGCAGTTCTTC
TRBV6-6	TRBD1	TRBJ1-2	CASRRTGTGGFGGYTF	TGTGCCAGCAGACGCACCGGGACAGGGGGCTTCGGAGGCTACACCTTC
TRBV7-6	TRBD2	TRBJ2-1	CASSILAASSYNEQFF	TGTGCCAGCAGCATACTAGCGGCAAGCTCCTACAATGAGCAGTTCTTC
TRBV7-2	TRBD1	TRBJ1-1	CASRGLTGGSGEAFF	TGTGCCAGCAGGGGATTGACAGGGGGCTCCGGTGAAGCTTTCTTT
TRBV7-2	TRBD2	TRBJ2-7	CASSSTSGPYEQYF	TGTGCCAGCAGCTCCACTAGCGGTCCCTACGAGCAGTACTTC
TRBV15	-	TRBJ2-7	CATSRDRKSSSYEQYF	TGTGCCACCAGCAGAGACAGGAAATCGAGCTCCTACGAGCAGTACTTC
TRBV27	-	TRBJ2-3	CASSFGLRTSTDTQYF	TGTGCCAGCAGTTTTGGTTTGCGGACTAGCACAGATACGCAGTATTTT
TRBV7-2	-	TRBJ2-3	CASSLGPSADTQYF	TGTGCCAGCAGCTTAGGGCCTAGCGCAGATACGCAGTATTTT
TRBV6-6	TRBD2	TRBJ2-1	CASQQTSGGNEQFF	TGTGCCAGCCAGCAGACTAGCGGGGGCAATGAGCAGTTCTTC
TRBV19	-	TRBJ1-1	CASSPNTEAFF	TGTGCCAGTAGTCCAAACACTGAAGCTTTCTTT
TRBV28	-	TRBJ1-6	CASRSPDSLSPLHF	TGTGCCAGCAGATCACCGGACAGTCTTTCCCCCCTCCACTTT
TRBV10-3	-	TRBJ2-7	CATTDSYEQYF	TGTGCCACCACGGACAGCTACGAGCAGTACTTC
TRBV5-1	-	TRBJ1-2	CASGENYGYTF	TGCGCCAGCGGAGAAAACTATGGCTACACCTTC
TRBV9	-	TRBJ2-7	CASSGTGPEQYF	TGTGCCAGCAGCGGAACAGGACCCGAGCAGTACTTC
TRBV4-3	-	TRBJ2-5	CASSQDPGLQETQYF	TGCGCCAGCAGCCAAGATCCCGGTTTACAAGAGACCCAGTACTTC
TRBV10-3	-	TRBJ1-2	CAISGTEIYGYTF	TGTGCCATCAGTGGGACAGAAATCTATGGCTACACCTTC
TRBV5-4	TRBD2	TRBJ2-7	CASSPGLATYEQYF	TGTGCCAGCAGCCCCGGACTAGCTACCTACGAGCAGTACTTC
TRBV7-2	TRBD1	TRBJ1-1	CASRRQGVVSEAFF	TGTGCCAGCAGGAGACAGGGGGTAGTATCAGAAGCTTTCTTT